This T cell receptor beta chain is drawn from a study of T cell repertoires in cytomegalovirus infection. Study in general: Public TCR beta signatures provided an indication of both CMV infection and a matching HLA type. Findings and limits, study-wide: In two of eight donors, the top clonotype was HLA-C-restricted CMV-specific. Based on cumulative public TCR beta family frequency, carriers of CMV plus the relevant HLA were identified.

From the reads, TCRdb called clonotypes with MiXCR, one entry per CDR3 protein. Of roughly 760,000 distinct CDR3 sequences in the sample, roughly 36% were seen once. Germline-derived CDR1 and CDR2 are LNHDA and SQIVND (reference sequence). The CDR3 sequence is 15 residues long. A note on this clonotype: Its antigen is as yet unknown. At one boundary the junction diverges from the germline segment, which might be a read error.

The TCR sequence derives from a human donor in good health (CMV status not recorded). Some clones in this sample may be carry-over from other donors' samples. The V call is TRBV19, the J call TRBJ2-5; D is possibly TRBD2 (6 bases). The source material was PBMCs. CDR3 DNA: TGTGCCAGTAGTATATTAACGGGGGTAGGAGAGGCCCAGTACTTC. Amino acid sequence: CASSILTGVGEAQYF. The whole variable domain, filled in from reference TRBV19 and TRBJ2-5, reads DGGITQSPKYLFRKEGQNVTLSCEQNLNHDAMYWYRQDPGQGLRLIYYSQIVNDFQKGDIAEGYSVSREKKESFPLTVTSAQKNPTAFYLCASSILTGVGEAQYFGPGTRLLVL.